The clone carrying this T cell receptor (beta chain) was seen at least ten times. What it binds is not known. These data originate in a study of T-cell reconstitution after alpha-beta-depleted transplantation in children. This CDR3 contains 15 residues. The V and J ends lost 0 bases and 3 bases respectively, with 10 bases between them. CDR1 SGHRS and CDR2 YFSETQ come from the germline V gene. Study observations and caveats: Surviving thymic progenitors and recipient T cells were the source of high TCRbeta diversity at day 60 in some patients. After one year, T-cell counts and TCRbeta diversity mostly came from new T cells.

The TCRbeta library was prepared with unique molecular identifiers. A single record per CDR3 protein comes from TCRdb applying MiXCR to the PCR reads. There are hundreds of thousands of distinct CDR3 sequences in the sample; 10% to 15% occur only once, and over 2% lies in the top ten. This TCR came from a male patient younger than 18 who had a stem cell transplant for acute myeloid leukemia, so the T cells may come from the graft donor. The chain links TRBV5-1 to TRBJ2-1; unclear D gene. The material was PBMCs, mostly from graft donor cells, obtained 360 days after TCRalphabeta/CD19-depleted stem cell transplant. The CDR3 protein is CASSLEVGVYNEQFF. For the CDR3, the DNA is TGCGCCAGCAGCTTGGAGGTCGGCGTCTACAATGAGCAGTTCTTC.